The clone carrying this TCR beta chain was picked up one time. What it recognizes is unknown. A junction boundary mismatches the germline segment, possibly from a read error. CDR1 SSHAT and CDR2 FNYEAQ come from the germline V gene (reference sequence). The CDR3 loop spans 14 amino acids. The record originates from a study of cytomegalovirus exposure and HLA in healthy donors. Study observations and caveats: A reported reduction in N-insertions relative to the roughly 710-donor mean was seen in an Asian-associated ancestry cluster in a later analysis. Analysis performed later found roughly 17,000 TCR beta sequences associated with HLA alleles at 0.05 false discovery rate.

The study ran its PCR with 60 Vbeta and 13 Jbeta primers. Clones were read by immunoSEQ multiplex PCR, and TCRdb kept only the in-frame ones, dropping some. The table lists about 170,000 clones, about 59% of them singletons, with about 2.9% in the top ten. Sequenced material: PBMCs. The chain uses TRBV7-7 and TRBJ2-3; tentative D call: TRBD2 (5 bases). The sequence derives from a man aged 40-55 years in good health and CMV-seronegative. The CDR3 protein is CASSREGSTDTQYF. The CDR3 DNA reads TGTGCTAGCAGCCGCGAGGGAAGCACAGATACGCAGTATTTT.